The 16 T cell receptor beta chains reported below all come from one sample, sequenced in a study of cytomegalovirus exposure and HLA in healthy donors. In the PCR, 60 Vbeta and 13 Jbeta primers were used. Data came from immunoSEQ multiplex PCR; TCRdb stores just in-frame clones and leaves some out. The sample includes 80,000 to 95,000 clones, approximately 63% of them seen just once. The sequenced sample consisted of PBMCs. The receptors come from a woman aged 30 to 39 in good health and CMV-seronegative.

This clone turned up a few times. This chain links TRBV28 with TRBJ1-2, with a possible D match to TRBD1 (6 bases). The CDR3 contains 15 residues. Germline lookup yields CDR1 MDHEN and CDR2 SYDVKM. Trimming left V 8 bases short and J 2 bases short, with 18 bases between. In DNA, the CDR3 is TGTGCCAGCTACCACCAGACAGGCCCCAACTATGGCTACACCTTC. Protein product: CASYHQTGPNYGYTF.

A note on this clone: One end of the junction fails to match germline, which may point to a read error. This sequence joins TRBV10-3 and TRBJ2-7; D is perhaps TRBD2 (5 bases). There are 12 residues in the CDR3. From germline, CDR1 is ENHRY and CDR2 SYGVKD. CDR3 sequence: CAIRGEGHEQYF. In nucleotides, the CDR3 is TGTGCCATCAGAGGAGAGGGCCACGAGCAGTATTTC.

The rearrangement joins TRBV4-1 to TRBJ1-1, with 10 bases matching TRBD1. Losses at the gene ends were 3 bases for V and 2 bases for J; bases not matched to a gene: 12. The CDR3 spans 18 residues. Germline-derived CDR1 and CDR2 are MGHRA and YSYEKL. CDR3 protein: CASSHDARTGGLNTEAFF. The CDR3 region has the DNA TGCGCCAGCAGCCATGATGCCCGGACAGGGGGACTTAACACTGAAGCTTTCTTT.

The V and J genes are TRBV5-1 and TRBJ2-1, with 7 bases that match TRBD1. From germline, CDR1 is SGHRS and CDR2 YFSETQ. With 4 bases clipped from V and 11 bases from J, the junction kept 9 bases outside the gene matches. This CDR3 spans 13 amino acids. This chain's CDR3 is CASSASDRSQQFF. The CDR3 DNA sequence: TGCGCCAGCAGCGCCTCGGACAGGTCTCAGCAGTTCTTC.

The chain employs TRBV29-1 and TRBJ1-4, with 8 bases matching TRBD1. The CDR3 spans 14 residues. V trimming: 4 bases; J trimming: 8 bases; junction bases outside the gene matches: 9. Germline V gene data show CDR1 as SQVTM and CDR2 as ANQGSEA. CDR3 DNA sequence: TGCAGCGTTGGAGGACAGGGCCCAAGGGAAAAACTGTTTTTT. Its translation is CSVGGQGPREKLFF.

The chain carries TRBV4-1 and TRBJ2-7; D perhaps matches TRBD1 (6 bases). The ends were cut back, 4 bases at V and 2 bases at J, with 15 bases in the middle. CDR3 length: 15 amino acids. CDR1 is MGHRA and CDR2 is YSYEKL in the germline V gene. CDR3 sequence: CASSRQGIGTYEQYF. The CDR3 DNA reads TGCGCCAGCAGCCGGCAGGGGATTGGGACCTACGAGCAGTACTTC.

This clone was counted once. The V gene is TRBV11-2, the J gene TRBJ1-1, with 9 bases matching TRBD1. Germline CDR1 and CDR2: SGHAT and FQNNGV. This CDR3 is 15 amino acids long. The V gene end was trimmed by 3 bases and the J gene end by 6 bases; junction bases not matched to a gene: 8. CDR3 amino acids: CASSFQDRGGAEAFF. The CDR3 coding sequence is TGTGCCAGCAGCTTTCAGGACAGGGGAGGGGCTGAAGCTTTCTTT.

V usage is TRBV21-1 and J usage is TRBJ1-2; TRBD1 reflects the table's D call only, with no check against the DNA. TRBV21-1 is an annotated pseudogene. The CDR3 has 11 residues. CDR3 nucleotides: TGTGCCAGGACAGGGGTTCGAGGCTACACCTTC. Its protein product is CARTGVRGYTF.

V and J are TRBV5-5 and TRBJ2-7, with TRBD1 matching over 7 bases. V lost 1 base to trimming and J lost 3 bases; unmatched junction nucleotides: 4. The CDR3 has 14 amino acids. Per the germline V gene, CDR1 is SGHKS and CDR2 is YYEKEE (reference sequence). CDR3: CASSLWGTDYEQYF. CDR3 bases: TGTGCCAGCAGCTTGTGGGGGACAGACTACGAGCAGTACTTC.

About this clone itself: This specimen includes other DNA sequences encoding the same CDR3. The chain is built from TRBV19 and TRBJ2-3; 10 bases map to TRBD1. The CDR3 has 15 amino acids. J was trimmed by 3 bases and V by 4 bases; bases with no gene match: 4. Looked up from germline, CDR1 is LNHDA and CDR2 is SQIVND (reference sequence). Here the CDR3 reads CASSRLGQGTDTQYF. DNA for the CDR3: TGTGCCAGTAGTAGATTGGGACAGGGGACAGATACGCAGTATTTT.

The rearrangement links TRBV7-9 to TRBJ2-3, with D perhaps TRBD1 (6 bases). The CDR3 is 13 residues long. V was shortened by 7 bases and J by 1 base, with 9 bases between the two germline ends. Germline values: CDR1 SEHNR, CDR2 FQNEAQ (reference sequence). Here the CDR3 DNA reads TGTGCCAGCATCTACAGGGGCACAGATACGCAGTATTTT. This codes for CASIYRGTDTQYF.

The chain carries TRBV19 and TRBJ1-1, with 10 bases aligning to TRBD1. There are 14 residues in the CDR3. V trimming: 10 bases; J trimming: 7 bases; junction bases outside the gene matches: 12. Germline lookup yields CDR1 LNHDA and CDR2 SQIVND (reference sequence). CDR3 amino acids: CATLDRGEEREAFF. The DNA of the CDR3 is TGTGCCACCCTGGACAGGGGGGAAGAACGTGAAGCTTTCTTT.

This sequence joins TRBV14 and TRBJ2-5, with 9 positions matching TRBD2. Germline V gene sequence: CDR1 SGHDN, CDR2 FVKESK. Losses at the gene ends were 1 base for V and 5 bases for J; bases not matched to a gene: 8. This CDR3 region has 16 residues. CDR3 sequence reads: CASSQVVSTSGETQYF. The CDR3 DNA sequence: TGTGCCAGCAGCCAAGTCGTTTCCACTAGCGGGGAGACCCAGTACTTC.

The chain recombines TRBV6-4 with TRBJ1-1; possible D gene TRBD1, 5 bases. CDR3 size: 15 residues. Germline V lookup: CDR1 MRHNA, CDR2 SNTAGT. The V end lost 0 bases, the J end lost 1 base, and 9 bases lay between the germline ends. CDR3 loop: CASSDSTAGNTEAFF. CDR3 in DNA: TGTGCCAGCAGTGACTCGACAGCTGGGAACACTGAAGCTTTCTTT.

The chain recombines TRBV5-4 with TRBJ2-1, with D tentatively TRBD2 (6 bases). The ends were cut back, 4 bases at V and 4 bases at J, with 24 bases in the middle. The CDR3 loop spans 18 amino acids. The germline CDR1 and CDR2 sequences are SGHNT and YYREEE (reference sequence). The CDR3 is CASSPHGAITGLYNEQFF. CDR3 sequence (DNA): TGTGCCAGCAGCCCACACGGGGCCATTACGGGACTTTACAATGAGCAGTTCTTC. Full variable domain (rest looked up from reference TRBV5-4 and TRBJ2-1): ETGVTQSPTHLIKTRGQQVTLRCSSQSGHNTVSWYQQALGQGPQFIFQYYREEENGRGNFPPRFSGLQFPNYSSELNVNALELDDSALYLCASSPHGAITGLYNEQFFGPGTRLTVL.

V gene TRBV28 combines with J gene TRBJ1-1; 7 positions agree with TRBD1. The germline V gene encodes CDR1 MDHEN and CDR2 SYDVKM. The trim removed 8 bases at V and 8 bases at J, leaving 5 bases unmatched. The CDR3 sequence is 11 residues long. As DNA, the CDR3 is TGTGCCAGCTGGGGACAGTTCGAAGCTTTCTTT. This encodes CASWGQFEAFF.